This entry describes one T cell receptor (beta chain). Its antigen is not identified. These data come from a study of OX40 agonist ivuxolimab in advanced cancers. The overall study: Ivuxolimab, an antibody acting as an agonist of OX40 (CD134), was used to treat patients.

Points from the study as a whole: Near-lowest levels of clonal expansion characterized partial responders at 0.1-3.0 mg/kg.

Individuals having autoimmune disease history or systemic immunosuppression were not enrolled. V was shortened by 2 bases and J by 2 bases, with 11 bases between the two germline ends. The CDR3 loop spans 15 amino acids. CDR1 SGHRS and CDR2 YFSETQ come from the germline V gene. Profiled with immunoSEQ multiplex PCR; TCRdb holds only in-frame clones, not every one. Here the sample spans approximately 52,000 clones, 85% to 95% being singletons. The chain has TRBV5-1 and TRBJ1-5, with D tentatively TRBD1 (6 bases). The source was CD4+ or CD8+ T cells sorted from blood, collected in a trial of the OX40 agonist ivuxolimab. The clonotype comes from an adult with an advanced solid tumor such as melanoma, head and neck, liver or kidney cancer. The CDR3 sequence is CASSLEGGGNQPQHF. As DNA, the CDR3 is TGCGCCAGCAGCTTAGAAGGGGGTGGCAATCAGCCCCAGCATTTT.